The rows below give T cell receptor beta chains drawn from one sample of a study of blood T cell repertoires in COVID-19. Profiled with immunoSEQ multiplex PCR; TCRdb holds only in-frame clones, not every one. Of about 30,000 clones listed, just under 95% are singletons. The specimen sequenced was peripheral blood. Source of these receptors: a human donor with active COVID-19. The donor label of this sample is uncertain. The CDR3 runs from the conserved cysteine through the conserved F or W. A D gene is named only where the DNA matches it firmly. Where a row states a size, it is once, few, many or the class of an expanded clone; other rows omit it.

D gene	clone size	J gene	V gene	CDR3 DNA	CDR3 protein
NA	once	TRBJ2-4	TRBV30	TGTGCCTGGAGTGTTGGGCAGGGGGCCAAAAACATTCAGTACTTC	CAWSVGQGAKNIQYF
TRBD2	NA	TRBJ2-5	TRBV30	TGTGCCTGGAGTTACTCGGGGGGGTGGGAGACCCAGTACTTC	CAWSYSGGWETQYF
NA	NA	TRBJ1-1	TRBV2	TGTGCCAGCAAGGAGGGACCTTTCAACACTGAAGCTTTCTTT	CASKEGPFNTEAFF
NA	NA	TRBJ2-1	TRBV19	TGTGCCAGTAGTAGCGGTTCCTACAATGAGCAGTTCTTC	CASSSGSYNEQFF
NA	NA	TRBJ1-1	TRBV11-2	TGTGCCAGCAGCTTCGAAAGGGGGGGTGAAGCTTTCTTT	CASSFERGGEAFF
NA	NA	TRBJ2-3	TRBV3-1/TRBV3-2	TGTGCCAGCAGCCAAGCACAGGGGGGGGTTAGCACAGATACGCAGTATTTT	CASSQAQGGVSTDTQYF
TRBD2	NA	TRBJ2-3	TRBV7-9	TGTGCCAGCAGCATTAGCGGGAGCACAGATACGCAGTATTTT	CASSISGSTDTQYF
TRBD1	NA	TRBJ2-7	TRBV10-2	TGCGCCAGCAGTCGGACAGGGGTCGAGCAGTACTTC	CASSRTGVEQYF
NA	NA	TRBJ2-5	TRBV11-3	TGTGCCAGCAGCTTAAGTGGTGGAGGCCCAGAGACCCAGTACTTC	CASSLSGGGPETQYF
TRBD1	NA	TRBJ1-4	TRBV19	TGTGCCAGCAGGGACAGGGGAAGGGAAAAACTGTTTTTT	CASRDRGREKLFF
TRBD1	NA	TRBJ1-2	TRBV5-1	TGCGCCAGCAGCTGGGGGGACAGGGACGGTGGCTACACCTTC	CASSWGDRDGGYTF
TRBD1	NA	TRBJ2-7	TRBV19	TGTGCCAGTAGTAACCGGGACAGTGGACCCTACGAGCAGTACTTC	CASSNRDSGPYEQYF
TRBD2	NA	TRBJ2-7	TRBV9	TGTGCCAGCAGCGCTGGGACTAGCGCAACCTACGAGCAGTACTTC	CASSAGTSATYEQYF
NA	NA	TRBJ2-3	TRBV5-1	TGCGCCAGCAGCTTTCCCGTCCCGGCAGATACGCAGTATTTT	CASSFPVPADTQYF
NA	few	TRBJ1-3	TRBV6-2/TRBV6-3	TGTGCCAGCAGTTCCCAGGGTCACTCTGGAAACACCATATATTTT	CASSSQGHSGNTIYF
NA	NA	TRBJ2-6	TRBV7-2	TGTGCCAGCAGCTTAGGCTTCTCTAGGGCCAACGTCCTGACTTTC	CASSLGFSRANVLTF
TRBD1	NA	TRBJ2-5	TRBV7-9	TGTGCCAGCAGCCTCAGGACAGGGCGGATGGAGACCCAGTACTTC	CASSLRTGRMETQYF
NA	NA	TRBJ2-7	TRBV7-9	TGTGCCAGCAGCCCCAACAGAAACTACGAGCAGTACTTC	CASSPNRNYEQYF
TRBD1	NA	TRBJ1-2	TRBV9	TGTGCCAGCAGCGTAGGGGGACAGGAAAACTATGGCTACACCTTC	CASSVGGQENYGYTF
NA	NA	TRBJ2-7	TRBV12-2	TGTGCAAGTCGCTTAGTGGGACAGGCCAGATCCTACGAGCAGTACTTC	CASRLVGQARSYEQYF
NA	NA	TRBJ2-5	TRBV21-1	TGTGCCAGCAGGTACCGTAAGTCCTTCGGGGATCAAGAGACCCAGTACTTC	CASRYRKSFGDQETQYF
NA	NA	TRBJ1-2	TRBV7-2	TGTGCCAGCAGCTTAGGGTTCGGGATCTATGGCTACACCTTC	CASSLGFGIYGYTF
TRBD2	NA	TRBJ2-7	TRBV29-1	TGCAGCGTTGGGATGAGACTAGCGGGGGCTAAGGAGCAGTACTTC	CSVGMRLAGAKEQYF
NA	NA	TRBJ1-4	TRBV5-1	TGCGCCAGCAGCTTGGAAGGGAGTGAAAAACTGTTTTTT	CASSLEGSEKLFF
NA	NA	TRBJ2-5	TRBV11-3	TGTGCCAGCAGCTCCGCCGGGGGACGGGAGACCCAGTACTTC	CASSSAGGRETQYF
TRBD2	NA	TRBJ2-3	TRBV7-2	TGTGCCAGCAGCTTAGCCGCCGCGTCTAGCGGTTCAAGGCGGACGCAGTATTTT	CASSLAAASSGSRRTQYF
TRBD1	NA	TRBJ1-5	TRBV6-2/TRBV6-3	TGTGCCAGCAGTCTACCTTGGACAGGGAGCAATCAGCCCCAGCATTTT	CASSLPWTGSNQPQHF
TRBD1	NA	TRBJ1-2	TRBV6-5	TGTGCCAGCAGTTACTCGAAGGGGGCGAATGGCTACACCTTC	CASSYSKGANGYTF
TRBD2	once	TRBJ2-3	TRBV9	TGTGCCAGCAGCGTAGGTCTAGCGGGAGGCACAGATACGCAGTATTTT	CASSVGLAGGTDTQYF
NA	NA	TRBJ1-2	TRBV6-5	TGTGCCAGCAAAACAGGGAACTATGGCTACACCTTC	CASKTGNYGYTF
TRBD1	NA	TRBJ2-2	TRBV5-5	TGTGCCAGCAGCTTGGGGACAGGGGGTCCCGGGGAGCTGTTTTTT	CASSLGTGGPGELFF
NA	NA	TRBJ2-1	TRBV3-1/TRBV3-2	TGTGCCAGCAGCCAAGGGACACCTAGGGGGAATGAGCAGTTCTTC	CASSQGTPRGNEQFF
NA	NA	TRBJ1-5	TRBV5-1	TGCGCCAGCAGCTTGGAAGGAGGTCCCGGGCCCCAGCATTTT	CASSLEGGPGPQHF
TRBD2	NA	TRBJ2-3	TRBV5-4	TGTGCCAGCAGCAAGGGACTAGCGGGCACAGATACGCAGTATTTT	CASSKGLAGTDTQYF
TRBD1	NA	TRBJ1-4	TRBV11-3	TGTGCCAGCAGCCTGGACAGGGGGCAGACTAATGAAAAACTGTTTTTT	CASSLDRGQTNEKLFF
TRBD1	NA	TRBJ1-5	TRBV18	TGTGCCAGCTCATTGGGACAGGCTAATCAGCCCCAGCATTTT	CASSLGQANQPQHF
TRBD2	once	TRBJ2-1	TRBV18	TGTGCCAGCTCACCAGATGGAAAAATTCTAGCGGGAGCGATAAATGAGCAGTTCTTC	CASSPDGKILAGAINEQFF
TRBD1	NA	TRBJ1-1	TRBV9	TGTGCCAGCAGCGTCTTTGGGACAGGTACTTCGGGAACTGAAGCTTTCTTT	CASSVFGTGTSGTEAFF
TRBD1	NA	TRBJ1-4	TRBV19	TGTGCCAGTAGAGAAGGGACAGCAACTAATGAAAAACTGTTTTTT	CASREGTATNEKLFF
TRBD1	NA	TRBJ2-7	TRBV2	TGTGCCAGCGCCGACAGGGGGTCTTCTCGGGGCTACGAGCAGTACTTC	CASADRGSSRGYEQYF
NA	NA	TRBJ1-5	TRBV5-1	TGCGCCAGCAGACGGGGTACTAGCAATCAGCCCCAGCATTTT	CASRRGTSNQPQHF
TRBD1	NA	TRBJ2-7	TRBV7-2	TGTGCCAGCAGCTTCAGGGGGACACAGGCCTCCGAGCAGTACTTC	CASSFRGTQASEQYF
TRBD1	NA	TRBJ1-5	TRBV5-5	TGTGCCAGCAGCTTGGCGGACAGGGGGAGTCAGCCCCAGCATTTT	CASSLADRGSQPQHF
TRBD2	NA	TRBJ2-7	TRBV27	TGTGCCAGCAGTTTATCGGGGGGGTACGAGCAGTACTTC	CASSLSGGYEQYF
NA	medium-sized	TRBJ1-5	TRBV11-2	TGTGCCAGCAGCTTAGGGTCCGGCGGAGAATCCAATCAGCCCCAGCATTTT	CASSLGSGGESNQPQHF
NA	NA	TRBJ2-6	TRBV30	TGTGCCTGGGAGCAGGGCTCTGGGGCCAACGTCCTGACTTTC	CAWEQGSGANVLTF
NA	NA	TRBJ1-1	TRBV5-5	TGTGCCAGCAGCAGAACAGGGAACACTGAAGCTTTCTTT	CASSRTGNTEAFF
NA	NA	TRBJ1-2	TRBV1	TGCACCAGCAGCCAAGAAGGACAGGGAGAGAACTATGGCTACACCTTC	CTSSQEGQGENYGYTF
TRBD2	NA	TRBJ2-3	TRBV10-3	TGTGCCATCAAGACTAGCGGGGGGGCCCCAGATACGCAGTATTTT	CAIKTSGGAPDTQYF
NA	NA	TRBJ2-2	TRBV30	TGTGCCTGGTCCCCTGGAGGGGTAAGGACCGGGGAGCTGTTTTTT	CAWSPGGVRTGELFF
NA	NA	TRBJ2-3	TRBV6-7	TGTGCCAGCAGTTACCCTCCAACGAGTAGATTGGATACGCAGTATTTT	CASSYPPTSRLDTQYF